This entry lists 29 T cell receptor beta chains sequenced from one sample in a study of blood T cell repertoires in COVID-19. The table came from immunoSEQ multiplex PCR; TCRdb's copy has only in-frame clones and leaves some out. The data show fewer than 350,000 clones, around 86% seen once. The sequencing input was PBMCs or T cells enriched from blood (not recorded which). These receptors all come from a woman aged 40-49 years who had recovered from COVID-19.

This clone occurred a few times. The rearrangement joins TRBV11-1 to TRBJ1-2; D uncertain. CDR1 is SGHAT and CDR2 is FQDESV in the germline V gene (reference sequence). V lost 1 base and J lost 8, with 14 bases in between. The CDR3 consists of 14 residues. This CDR3 reads CASSLGGLVMGYTF. The CDR3 DNA is TGTGCCAGCAGCTTAGGAGGACTCGTGATGGGCTACACCTTC.

The chain couples TRBV9 to TRBJ2-7, with a possible D match to TRBD2 (6 bases). This CDR3 spans 15 amino acids. Germline values: CDR1 SGDLS, CDR2 YYNGEE. The V end lost 2 bases, the J end lost 3 bases, and 15 bases lay between the germline ends. The CDR3 region is CASSVQAGVLYEQYF. The CDR3 DNA reads as TGTGCCAGCAGCGTTCAAGCGGGCGTACTCTACGAGCAGTACTTC.

The rearrangement uses TRBV5-1 and TRBJ1-2, with a weak D call TRBD1 (5 bases). The germline V gene has CDR1 SGHRS and CDR2 YFSETQ. Trimming removed 0 bases from V and 4 bases from J, with 10 bases in between. CDR3 length: 14 residues. The CDR3 nucleotides are TGCGCCAGCAGCTTGGATGCAGGGTCCTATGGCTACACCTTC. This sequence encodes CASSLDAGSYGYTF.

This chain connects TRBV5-1 to TRBJ1-5, with TRBD1 matching over 7 bases. The germline gives CDR1 SGHRS, CDR2 YFSETQ. With 4 bases clipped from V and 6 bases from J, the junction kept 7 bases outside the gene matches. This CDR3 comprises 14 residues. The CDR3 loop is CASSTGTEGQPQHF. For the CDR3, the DNA is TGCGCCAGCAGCACCGGGACAGAGGGTCAGCCCCAGCATTTT.

The chain carries TRBV7-9 and TRBJ1-4, with TRBD1 matching 9 bases. The CDR3 is made up of 15 amino acids. Trimming took 2 bases from V and 5 from J; bases not matched to a gene: 3. Germline CDR1 reads SEHNR; CDR2 reads FQNEAQ (reference sequence). The CDR3 reads CASSLLGTGNEKLFF. CDR3 in DNA: TGTGCCAGCAGCTTACTAGGGACAGGGAATGAAAAACTGTTTTTT.

V gene TRBV19 combines with J gene TRBJ2-6, with D tentatively TRBD1 (6 bases). Germline V gene data show CDR1 as LNHDA and CDR2 as SQIVND (reference sequence). This CDR3 contains 17 residues. V dropped 9 bases and J dropped 0 bases, with 18 bases sitting between them. The CDR3 loop reads CASSQGVGHSGANVLTF. The CDR3 DNA follows: TGTGCCAGCTCACAGGGCGTAGGACACTCTGGGGCCAACGTCCTGACTTTC.

V is TRBV10-3 and J is TRBJ2-7, with TRBD2 as a possible D gene (6 bases). The germline V gene encodes CDR1 ENHRY and CDR2 SYGVKD. V shed 10 bases and J shed 4 bases, with 20 bases lying between them. The CDR3 consists of 14 residues. CDR3 DNA: TGTGCCACATCAGCCCAGGAGGGTTTGTACGAGCAGTACTTC. The encoded protein is CATSAQEGLYEQYF.

This chain uses TRBV7-2 with TRBJ2-5, with 7 bases that match TRBD1. The CDR3 is 15 amino acids. Germline CDR1 SGHTA, CDR2 FQGNSA. V lost 5 bases and J lost 0; bases outside the gene matches: 6. CDR3 DNA sequence: TGTGCCAGCAGCCCATACAGGGGAAACCAAGAGACCCAGTACTTC. Translating gives CASSPYRGNQETQYF.

CDR3 DNA sequence: TGTGCCAGCAGCTTTTCTGCGGGACCAAACACTGAAGCTTTCTTT. Its protein product is CASSFSAGPNTEAFF. V usage is TRBV7-8 and J usage is TRBJ1-1; D is possibly TRBD1 (5 bases). Trimming left V 3 bases short and J 2 bases short, with 13 bases between. The length of the CDR3 is 15 residues. The V gene's germline CDR1 is SGHVS and CDR2 FQNEAQ.

The chain has TRBV29-1 and TRBJ1-2; D not certain. Per germline, CDR1 SQVTM and CDR2 ANQGSEA. The length of the CDR3 is 14 residues. V was cut by 6 bases and J by 4 bases, with 18 bases left in between. DNA for the CDR3: TGCAGCGTCCGGATGAGCGCGACGGGCTATGGCTACACCTTC. Protein: CSVRMSATGYGYTF.

V and J are TRBV30 and TRBJ1-2, with D maybe TRBD1 (6 bases). The CDR3 is made up of 15 amino acids. V was clipped by 3 bases and J by 1 base, with 15 bases between them. CDR1 GTSNPN and CDR2 SVGIG come from the germline V gene (reference sequence). The CDR3 DNA reads as TGTGCCTGGAGGCAGGACAGCCTGGGTAACTATGGCTACACCTTC. As protein: CAWRQDSLGNYGYTF.

This chain uses TRBV7-6 with TRBJ2-3; possible D gene TRBD2, 6 bases. The V end lost 4 bases, the J end lost 4 bases, and 12 bases lay between the germline ends. Germline CDR1 SGHVS, CDR2 FNYEAQ. This CDR3 contains 14 residues. The CDR3 is CASSSTTSSDTQYF. DNA for the CDR3: TGTGCCAGCAGCTCAACCACTAGCTCAGATACGCAGTATTTT.

The chain combines TRBV5-1 with TRBJ2-6, with D perhaps matching TRBD1 (6 bases). From germline, CDR1 is SGHRS and CDR2 YFSETQ. V lost 4 bases, J lost 2 bases, and 10 bases lay in between. This CDR3 has 15 residues. The CDR3 reads CASSADRTGANVLTF. The DNA of the CDR3 is TGCGCCAGCAGCGCTGACAGGACTGGGGCCAACGTCCTGACTTTC.

The chain uses TRBV4-1 and TRBJ1-5; 7 positions match TRBD1. Germline V gene lookup returns CDR1 MGHRA and CDR2 YSYEKL. V trimming: 1 base; J trimming: 1 base; junction bases outside the gene matches: 7. This CDR3 region has 17 residues. CDR3 residues: CASSQGGRGKSNQPQHF. The CDR3 coding sequence is TGCGCCAGCAGCCAAGGTGGCAGGGGGAAAAGCAATCAGCCCCAGCATTTT.

The chain combines TRBV10-3 with TRBJ2-4; D possibly corresponds to TRBD2 (6 bases). In germline, CDR1 is ENHRY, CDR2 SYGVKD. This CDR3 is built from 13 residues. V was cut by 6 bases and J by 9 bases, with 15 bases left in between. CDR3 in amino acids: CAISDSDGGIQYF. The CDR3 DNA sequence: TGTGCCATCAGCGATTCAGACGGGGGCATTCAGTACTTC.

V and J are TRBV5-5 and TRBJ2-5; D might be TRBD2 (6 bases). V gave up 6 bases and J gave up 4 bases, with 19 bases separating them. The CDR3 is made up of 15 amino acids. The V gene's germline CDR1 is SGHKS and CDR2 YYEKEE (reference sequence). CDR3 region: CASTRNEGRGETQYF. The CDR3 nucleotides are TGTGCCAGCACCCGCAACGAGGGGCGGGGAGAGACCCAGTACTTC.

The genes are TRBV2 and TRBJ1-6, with TRBD1 as a possible D gene (6 bases). Trimming shortened V by 5 bases and J by 13 bases, and 12 bases separated the two germline ends. Germline CDR1 and CDR2: SNHLY and FYNNEI. The length of the CDR3 is 12 residues. CDR3 coding DNA: TGTGCCAGCAGTAAACAGGGATTCCCCCTCCACTTT. Translating it yields CASSKQGFPLHF.

The J gene is TRBJ2-7, the V gene TRBV2, with 11 bases aligning to TRBD2. V gave up 3 bases and J gave up 12 bases; unmatched junction bases: 10. CDR1 and CDR2 (germline): SNHLY, FYNNEI. This CDR3 region has 14 residues. The CDR3 nucleotides read TGTGCCAGCAGTGATACTAGCGGGAGACCATCGGGGTACTTC. This codes for CASSDTSGRPSGYF.

The chain carries TRBV3-1 (or the pseudogene TRBV3-2) and TRBJ2-3; D uncertain. CDR1 is LGHDT and CDR2 is YNNKEL in the germline V gene (reference sequence). The V end was cut by 0 bases, the J end by 9 bases, with 7 bases between. The CDR3 sequence is 12 residues long. CDR3 sequence reads: CASSQESRTQYF. The CDR3 nucleotides are TGTGCCAGCAGCCAAGAAAGCCGAACGCAGTATTTT.

The chain links TRBV5-1 to TRBJ1-4; TRBD1 matches at 10 bases. Germline V gene data show CDR1 as SGHRS and CDR2 as YFSETQ. The ends lost 3 bases at V and 6 bases at J; junction bases unmatched: 5. There are 15 residues in the CDR3. CDR3 DNA: TGCGCCAGCAGCTCGACCGGGACAGGGGATGAAAAACTGTTTTTT. As protein: CASSSTGTGDEKLFF.

This clone was counted a single time. This rearrangement joins TRBV7-9 to TRBJ2-7; D is perhaps TRBD2 (6 bases). The CDR3 runs 15 residues. The germline V and J ends were trimmed by 5 bases and 3 bases, with 17 bases remaining between them. CDR1 SEHNR and CDR2 FQNEAQ come from the germline V gene (reference sequence). The CDR3 nucleotides read TGTGCCAGCAGCCTTATAGCGGTGCCGCTCTACGAGCAGTACTTC. This codes for CASSLIAVPLYEQYF. The complete variable domain, with remaining parts taken from reference TRBV7-9 and TRBJ2-7, reads DTGVSQNPRHKITKRGQNVTFRCDPISEHNRLYWYRQTLGQGPEFLTYFQNEAQLEKSRLLSDRFSAERPKGSFSTLEIQRTEQGDSAMYLCASSLIAVPLYEQYFGPGTRLTVT.

The rearrangement joins TRBV6-5 to TRBJ1-1; D may be TRBD1 (5 bases). CDR1 is MNHEY and CDR2 is SVGAGI in the germline V gene. The length of the CDR3 is 13 residues. The germline V and J ends were trimmed by 8 bases and 1 base, with 11 bases remaining between them. This chain's CDR3 is CASAGRGNTEAFF. As DNA, the CDR3 is TGTGCCAGCGCGGGGAGGGGGAACACTGAAGCTTTCTTT.

This sequence joins TRBV2 and TRBJ1-5, with D unclear. This CDR3 contains 14 residues. V was pared by 3 bases and J by 2 bases, with 8 bases between. Germline assignment: CDR1 SNHLY and CDR2 FYNNEI. The CDR3 is CASSDSGGNQPQHF. CDR3 nucleotide sequence: TGTGCCAGCAGTGATTCGGGAGGCAATCAGCCCCAGCATTTT.

The chain joins TRBV11-2 to TRBJ2-3; D gene ambiguous. V was shortened by 5 bases and J by 0 bases, with 9 bases between the two germline ends. Germline V CDR1 and CDR2: SGHAT, FQNNGV. The CDR3 consists of 14 residues. Here the CDR3 reads CASSARLSTDTQYF. CDR3 in DNA: TGTGCCAGCAGCGCGAGACTTAGCACAGATACGCAGTATTTT.

The CDR3 coding sequence is TGCGCCAGCAGCTTGGACGGACAGGGCCTTACCCCTGAAGCTTTCTTT. Translating it yields CASSLDGQGLTPEAFF. The chain has TRBV5-1 and TRBJ1-1; 8 bases align to TRBD1. CDR1 is SGHRS and CDR2 is YFSETQ in the germline V gene. Germline trimming cut 0 bases from V and 6 bases from J; bases unmatched to any gene: 10. The CDR3 totals 16 residues. The whole variable domain, filled in from reference TRBV5-1 and TRBJ1-1, reads KAGVTQTPRYLIKTRGQQVTLSCSPISGHRSVSWYQQTPGQGLQFLFEYFSETQRNKGNFPGRFSGRQFSNSRSEMNVSTLELGDSALYLCASSLDGQGLTPEAFFGQGTRLTVV.

The rearrangement links TRBV28 to TRBJ1-4, with 8 positions matching TRBD1. Germline V gene sequence: CDR1 MDHEN, CDR2 SYDVKM. Trimming took 2 bases from V and 7 from J; bases not matched to a gene: 9. This CDR3 has 16 residues. The CDR3 here is CASSLAGGTLAEKLFF. For the CDR3, the DNA is TGTGCCAGCAGTTTAGCAGGGGGCACATTGGCTGAAAAACTGTTTTTT.

The chain couples TRBV27 to TRBJ1-6, with D possibly matching TRBD1 (6 bases). Germline assignment: CDR1 MNHEY and CDR2 SMNVEV (reference sequence). This CDR3 region has 14 residues. Trimming cost V 3 bases and J 10 bases, with 13 bases left between them. The CDR3 DNA reads TGTGCCAGCAGTTTTTGGCAGGGGAACTCACCCCTCCACTTT. It specifies CASSFWQGNSPLHF.

CDR3 bases: TGTGCCAGCAGCTGGACTGGCACAGATACGCAGTATTTT. It specifies CASSWTGTDTQYF. J is TRBJ2-3 and V is TRBV5-6, with a tentative D call TRBD2 (5 bases). CDR1 is SGHDT and CDR2 is YYEEEE in the germline V gene. The CDR3 sequence is 13 residues long. The V end was cut by 3 bases, the J end by 1 base, with 6 bases between.

This chain connects TRBV5-1 to TRBJ2-5, with TRBD2 matching over 9 bases. The CDR3 is 16 residues long. Trimming removed 1 base from V and 4 bases from J; junction bases left unmatched: 8. Germline-derived CDR1 and CDR2 are SGHRS and YFSETQ. The CDR3 sequence is CASSLPGLAIPETQYF. The CDR3 DNA sequence: TGCGCCAGCAGCTTGCCTGGACTAGCGATACCAGAGACCCAGTACTTC.